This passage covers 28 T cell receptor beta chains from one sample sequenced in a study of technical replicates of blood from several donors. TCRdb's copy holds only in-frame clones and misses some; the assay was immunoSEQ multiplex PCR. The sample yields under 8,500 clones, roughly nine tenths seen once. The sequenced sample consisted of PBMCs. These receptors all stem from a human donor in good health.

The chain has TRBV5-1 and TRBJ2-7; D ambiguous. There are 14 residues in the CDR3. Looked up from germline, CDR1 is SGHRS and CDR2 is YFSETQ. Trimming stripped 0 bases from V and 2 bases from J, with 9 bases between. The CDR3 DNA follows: TGCGCCAGCAGCTTGGGGAGCGAGCCCTACGAGCAGTACTTC. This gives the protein CASSLGSEPYEQYF. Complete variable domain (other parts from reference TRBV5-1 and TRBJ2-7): KAGVTQTPRYLIKTRGQQVTLSCSPISGHRSVSWYQQTPGQGLQFLFEYFSETQRNKGNFPGRFSGRQFSNSRSEMNVSTLELGDSALYLCASSLGSEPYEQYFGPGTRLTVT.

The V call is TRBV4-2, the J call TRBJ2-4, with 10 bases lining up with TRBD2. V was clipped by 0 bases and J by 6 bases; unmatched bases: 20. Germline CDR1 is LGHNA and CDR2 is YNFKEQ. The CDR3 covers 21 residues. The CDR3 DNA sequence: TGTGCCAGCAGCCAAGATCCGGCTAGCGGGAGTACCCCCGGGAGAAGAAACATTCAGTACTTC. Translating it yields CASSQDPASGSTPGRRNIQYF.

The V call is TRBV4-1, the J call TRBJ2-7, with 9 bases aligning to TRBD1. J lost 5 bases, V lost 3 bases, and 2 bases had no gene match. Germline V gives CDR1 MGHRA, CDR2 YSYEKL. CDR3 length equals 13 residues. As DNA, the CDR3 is TGCGCCAGCAGCCAGGGACAGGGCGACGAGCAGTACTTC. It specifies CASSQGQGDEQYF.

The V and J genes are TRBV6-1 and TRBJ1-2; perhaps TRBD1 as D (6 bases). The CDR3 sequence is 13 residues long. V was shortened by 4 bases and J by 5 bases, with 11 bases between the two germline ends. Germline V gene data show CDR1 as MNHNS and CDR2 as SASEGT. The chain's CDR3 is CASSADSPYGYTF. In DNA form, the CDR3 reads TGTGCCAGCAGTGCGGACAGCCCTTATGGCTACACCTTC.

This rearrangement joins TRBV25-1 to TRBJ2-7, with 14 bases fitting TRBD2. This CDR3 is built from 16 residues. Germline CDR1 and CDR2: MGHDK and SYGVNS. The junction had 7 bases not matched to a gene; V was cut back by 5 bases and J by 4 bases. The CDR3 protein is CASSKGTSGRVYEQYF. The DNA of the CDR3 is TGTGCCAGCAGTAAAGGGACTAGCGGGAGAGTTTACGAGCAGTACTTC.

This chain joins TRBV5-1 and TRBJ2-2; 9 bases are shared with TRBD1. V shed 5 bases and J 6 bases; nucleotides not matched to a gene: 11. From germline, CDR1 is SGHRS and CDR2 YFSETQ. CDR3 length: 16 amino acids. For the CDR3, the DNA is TGCGCCAGCAGGCCTCGGACAGGGGAGACCCCCGGGGAGCTGTTTTTT. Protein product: CASRPRTGETPGELFF.

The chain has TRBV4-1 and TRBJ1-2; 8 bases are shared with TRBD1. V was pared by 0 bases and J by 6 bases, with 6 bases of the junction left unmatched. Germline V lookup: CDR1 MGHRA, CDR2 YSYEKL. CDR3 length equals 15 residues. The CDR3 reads CASSQDPGGKDGYTF. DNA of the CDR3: TGCGCCAGCAGCCAAGACCCAGGGGGCAAGGATGGCTACACCTTC.

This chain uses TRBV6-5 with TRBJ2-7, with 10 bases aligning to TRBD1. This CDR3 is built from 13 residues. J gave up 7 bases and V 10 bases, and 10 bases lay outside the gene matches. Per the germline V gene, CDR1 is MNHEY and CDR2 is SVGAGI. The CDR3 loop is CATKGQGLGEQYF. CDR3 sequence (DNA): TGTGCCACCAAGGGACAGGGGTTGGGGGAGCAGTACTTC.

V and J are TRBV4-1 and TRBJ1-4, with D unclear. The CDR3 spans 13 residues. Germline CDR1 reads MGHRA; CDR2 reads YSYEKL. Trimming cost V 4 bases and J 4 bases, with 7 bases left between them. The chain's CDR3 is CASSLTGNEKLFF. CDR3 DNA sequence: TGCGCCAGCAGCCTGACGGGTAATGAAAAACTGTTTTTT.

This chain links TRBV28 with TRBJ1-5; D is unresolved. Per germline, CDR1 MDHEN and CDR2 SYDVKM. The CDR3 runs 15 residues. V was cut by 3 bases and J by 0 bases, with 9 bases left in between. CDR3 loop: CASSLSGFSNQPQHF. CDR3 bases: TGTGCCAGCAGTTTGTCCGGTTTTAGCAATCAGCCCCAGCATTTT.

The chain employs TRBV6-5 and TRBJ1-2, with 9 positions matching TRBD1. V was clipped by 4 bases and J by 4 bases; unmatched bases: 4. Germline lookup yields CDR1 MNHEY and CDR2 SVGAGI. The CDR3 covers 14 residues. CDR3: CASSLQGAPYGYTF. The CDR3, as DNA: TGTGCCAGCAGTTTACAGGGGGCGCCCTATGGCTACACCTTC.

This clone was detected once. In nucleotides, the CDR3 is TGTGCCAGTAGCCTAGGGGTCACTGAAGCTTTCTTT. This sequence encodes CASSLGVTEAFF. This sequence joins TRBV19 and TRBJ1-1; possibly TRBD1 for D (5 bases). Germline V lookup: CDR1 LNHDA, CDR2 SQIVND (reference sequence). The CDR3 contains 12 residues. The V end lost 6 bases, the J end lost 4 bases, and 9 bases lay between the germline ends.

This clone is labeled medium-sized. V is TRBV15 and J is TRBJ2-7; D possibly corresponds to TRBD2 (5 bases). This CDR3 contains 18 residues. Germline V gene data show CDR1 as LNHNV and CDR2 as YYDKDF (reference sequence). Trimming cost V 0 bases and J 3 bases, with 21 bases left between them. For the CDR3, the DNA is TGTGCCACCAGCAGAGAAAGATACCCCTACGGGATGGGCTACGAGCAGTACTTC. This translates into CATSRERYPYGMGYEQYF.

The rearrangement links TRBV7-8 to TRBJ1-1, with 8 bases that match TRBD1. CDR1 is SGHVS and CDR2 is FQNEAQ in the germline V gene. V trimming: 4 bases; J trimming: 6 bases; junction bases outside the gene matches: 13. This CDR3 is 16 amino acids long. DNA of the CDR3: TGTGCCAGCAGCTCCTTCGCCGCGGGACAGGCGGCTGAAGCTTTCTTT. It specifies CASSSFAAGQAAEAFF.

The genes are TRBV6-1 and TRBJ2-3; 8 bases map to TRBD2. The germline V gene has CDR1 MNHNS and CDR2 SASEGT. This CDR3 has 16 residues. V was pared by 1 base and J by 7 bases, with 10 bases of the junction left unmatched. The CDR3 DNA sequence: TGTGCCAGCAGTGAAGGGGGAGCGGGAGCTTGGAATACGCAGTATTTT. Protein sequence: CASSEGGAGAWNTQYF.

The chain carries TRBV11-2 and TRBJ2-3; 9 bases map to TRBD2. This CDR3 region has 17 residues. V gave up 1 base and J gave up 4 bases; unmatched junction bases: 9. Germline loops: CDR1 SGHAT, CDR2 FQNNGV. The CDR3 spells CASSLGGGRTSADTQYF. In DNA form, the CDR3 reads TGTGCCAGCAGCTTAGGGGGGGGGCGGACTAGCGCAGATACGCAGTATTTT.

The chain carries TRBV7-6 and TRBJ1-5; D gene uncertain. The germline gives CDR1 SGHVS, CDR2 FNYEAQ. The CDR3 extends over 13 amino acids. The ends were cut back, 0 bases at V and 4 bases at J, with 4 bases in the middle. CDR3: CASSLAQNQPQHF. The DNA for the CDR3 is TGTGCCAGCAGCTTAGCACAGAATCAGCCCCAGCATTTT.

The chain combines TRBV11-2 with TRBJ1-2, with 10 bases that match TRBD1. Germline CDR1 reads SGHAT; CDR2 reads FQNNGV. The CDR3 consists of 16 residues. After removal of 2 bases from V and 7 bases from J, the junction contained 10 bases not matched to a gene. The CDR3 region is CASSLLSGTGEGGYTF. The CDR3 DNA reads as TGTGCCAGCAGCTTATTGAGTGGGACAGGGGAGGGTGGCTACACCTTC.

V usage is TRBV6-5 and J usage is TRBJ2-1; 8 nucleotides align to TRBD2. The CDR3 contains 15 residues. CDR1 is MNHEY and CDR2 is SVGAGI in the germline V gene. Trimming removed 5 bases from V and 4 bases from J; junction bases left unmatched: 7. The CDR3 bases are TGTGCCAGCAGTATAGCGGGGACTGAGTACAATGAGCAGTTCTTC. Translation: CASSIAGTEYNEQFF.

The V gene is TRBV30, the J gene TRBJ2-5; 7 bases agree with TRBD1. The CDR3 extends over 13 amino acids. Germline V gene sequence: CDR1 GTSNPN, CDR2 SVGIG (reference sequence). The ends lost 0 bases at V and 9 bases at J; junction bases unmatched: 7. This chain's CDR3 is CAWSVRDRASQYF. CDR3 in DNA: TGTGCCTGGAGTGTACGTGACAGGGCGTCCCAGTACTTC. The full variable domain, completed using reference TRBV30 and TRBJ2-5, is SQTIHQWPATLVQPVGSPLSLECTVEGTSNPNLYWYRQAAGRGLQLLFYSVGIGQISSEVPQNLSASRPQDRQFILSSKKLLLSDSGFYLCAWSVRDRASQYFGPGTRLLVL.

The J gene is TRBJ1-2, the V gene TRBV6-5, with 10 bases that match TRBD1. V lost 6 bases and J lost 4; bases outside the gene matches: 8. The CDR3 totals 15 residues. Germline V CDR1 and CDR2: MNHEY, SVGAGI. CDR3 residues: CASSQPGQGPYGYTF. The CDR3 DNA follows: TGTGCCAGCAGCCAACCGGGACAGGGGCCCTATGGCTACACCTTC.

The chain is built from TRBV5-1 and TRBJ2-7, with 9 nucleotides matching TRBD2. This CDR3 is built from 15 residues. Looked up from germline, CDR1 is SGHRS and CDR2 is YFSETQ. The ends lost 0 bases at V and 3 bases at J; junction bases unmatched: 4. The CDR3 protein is CASSLGVAGDYEQYF. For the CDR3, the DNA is TGCGCCAGCAGCTTGGGGGTAGCGGGAGACTACGAGCAGTACTTC.

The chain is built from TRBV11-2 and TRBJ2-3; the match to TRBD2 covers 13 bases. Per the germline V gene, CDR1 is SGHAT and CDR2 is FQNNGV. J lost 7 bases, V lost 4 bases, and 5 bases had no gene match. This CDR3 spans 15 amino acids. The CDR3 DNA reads TGTGCCAGCAGCTGGACTAGCGGGAGTTGGTATACGCAGTATTTT. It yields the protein CASSWTSGSWYTQYF. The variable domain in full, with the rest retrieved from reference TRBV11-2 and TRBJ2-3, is EAGVAQSPRYKIIEKRQSVAFWCNPISGHATLYWYQQILGQGPKLLIQFQNNGVVDDSQLPKDRFSAERLKGVDSTLKIQPAKLEDSAVYLCASSWTSGSWYTQYFGPGTRLTVL.

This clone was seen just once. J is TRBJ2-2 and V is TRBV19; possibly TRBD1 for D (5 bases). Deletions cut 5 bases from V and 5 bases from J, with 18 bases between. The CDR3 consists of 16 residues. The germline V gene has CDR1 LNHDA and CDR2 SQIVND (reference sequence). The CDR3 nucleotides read TGTGCCAGTAGTCCCTCCGCGGTCGCAGGGACCGGGGAGCTGTTTTTT. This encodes CASSPSAVAGTGELFF.

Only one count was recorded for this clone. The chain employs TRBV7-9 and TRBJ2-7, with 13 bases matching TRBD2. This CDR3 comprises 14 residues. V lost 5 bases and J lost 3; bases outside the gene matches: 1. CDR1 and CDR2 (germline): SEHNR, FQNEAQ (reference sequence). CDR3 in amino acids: CASSRTSGSYEQYF. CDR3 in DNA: TGTGCCAGCAGCCGGACTAGCGGGAGCTACGAGCAGTACTTC.

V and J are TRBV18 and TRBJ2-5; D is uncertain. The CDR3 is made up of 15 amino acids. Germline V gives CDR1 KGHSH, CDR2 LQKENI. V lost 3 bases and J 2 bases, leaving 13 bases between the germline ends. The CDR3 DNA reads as TGTGCCAGCTCACCCCGTGTGGGCAGACAAGAGACCCAGTACTTC. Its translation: CASSPRVGRQETQYF.

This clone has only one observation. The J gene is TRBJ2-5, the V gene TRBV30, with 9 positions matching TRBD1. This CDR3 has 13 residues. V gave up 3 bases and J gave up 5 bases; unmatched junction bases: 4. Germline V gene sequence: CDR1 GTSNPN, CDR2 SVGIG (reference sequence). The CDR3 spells CAWRGQGRETQYF. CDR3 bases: TGTGCCTGGAGAGGACAGGGGAGGGAGACCCAGTACTTC. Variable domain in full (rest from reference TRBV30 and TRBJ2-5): SQTIHQWPATLVQPVGSPLSLECTVEGTSNPNLYWYRQAAGRGLQLLFYSVGIGQISSEVPQNLSASRPQDRQFILSSKKLLLSDSGFYLCAWRGQGRETQYFGPGTRLLVL.

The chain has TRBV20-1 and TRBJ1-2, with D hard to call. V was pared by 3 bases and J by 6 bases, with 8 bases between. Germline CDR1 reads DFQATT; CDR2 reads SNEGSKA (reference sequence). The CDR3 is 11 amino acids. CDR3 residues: CSASSQDGYTF. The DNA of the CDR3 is TGCAGTGCTAGCAGCCAGGATGGCTACACCTTC.